The rows below give T cell receptor beta chains drawn from one sample of a study of blood T cell repertoires in COVID-19. The assay was immunoSEQ multiplex PCR, and TCRdb's table has in-frame clones only and misses some. The table shows under 400,000 clones, with around 87% occurring only once. The sequencing input was peripheral blood. These receptors all stem from a woman aged 25 to 39 with COVID-19, enrolled during active disease. The CDR3 runs from the conserved cysteine through the conserved F or W. Each record gives: J gene, clone size, D gene, V gene, CDR3 DNA, CDR3 protein. The D gene is left open where the match is weak. Clone size, where shown, is once, few, many, or a class for clones that have expanded.

J gene: TRBJ2-2; clone size: NA; D gene: TRBD1; V gene: TRBV7-2; CDR3 DNA: TGTGCCAGCAGCCCGGACAGGGCGGACACCGGGGAGCTGTTTTTT; CDR3 protein: CASSPDRADTGELFF
J gene: TRBJ2-7; clone size: NA; D gene: TRBD2; V gene: TRBV18; CDR3 DNA: TGTGCCAGCTCACCACAGTGGCGGGAGGACAGCGAGCAGTACTTC; CDR3 protein: CASSPQWREDSEQYF
J gene: TRBJ2-5; clone size: once; D gene: TRBD1; V gene: TRBV28; CDR3 DNA: TGTGCCAGCAGCGTGACAGGGGGAGAGACCCAGTACTTC; CDR3 protein: CASSVTGGETQYF
J gene: TRBJ1-2; clone size: NA; D gene: TRBD1; V gene: TRBV9; CDR3 DNA: TGTGCCAGCAGCGTAGAAGGACAGGGACTGTCTGGCTACACCTTC; CDR3 protein: CASSVEGQGLSGYTF
J gene: TRBJ1-2; clone size: NA; D gene: NA; V gene: TRBV10-3; CDR3 DNA: TGTGCCATCTCGACAGCCGAGCACAACTATGGCTACACCTTC; CDR3 protein: CAISTAEHNYGYTF
J gene: TRBJ1-6; clone size: NA; D gene: NA; V gene: TRBV6-5; CDR3 DNA: TGTGCCAGCAGTTACACAGGGACGGTTGGTTCACCCCTCCACTTT; CDR3 protein: CASSYTGTVGSPLHF
J gene: TRBJ2-1; clone size: NA; D gene: TRBD2; V gene: TRBV6-4; CDR3 DNA: TGTGCCAGCAGTGACTCCTGGACTAGCGGGCTCAATGAGCAGTTCTTC; CDR3 protein: CASSDSWTSGLNEQFF
J gene: TRBJ2-7; clone size: few; D gene: NA; V gene: TRBV27; CDR3 DNA: TGTGCCAGCAGTTTCGCTAGCAGCTACGAGCAGTACTTC; CDR3 protein: CASSFASSYEQYF
J gene: TRBJ2-5; clone size: NA; D gene: NA; V gene: TRBV30; CDR3 DNA: TGTGCCTGGAGTAACCAGATCCAAGAGACCCAGTACTTC; CDR3 protein: CAWSNQIQETQYF
J gene: TRBJ2-6; clone size: NA; D gene: NA; V gene: TRBV5-4; CDR3 DNA: TGTGCCAGCACATCCGGGTCCTCTGGGGCCAACGTCCTGACTTTC; CDR3 protein: CASTSGSSGANVLTF
J gene: TRBJ2-1; clone size: NA; D gene: NA; V gene: TRBV7-9; CDR3 DNA: TGTGCCACCTCAGACAGCTCCTACAATGAGCAGTTCTTC; CDR3 protein: CATSDSSYNEQFF
J gene: TRBJ1-6; clone size: NA; D gene: TRBD1; V gene: TRBV27; CDR3 DNA: TGTGCCAGCAGTTTGACGACAGGGGGGAATTCACCCCTCCACTTT; CDR3 protein: CASSLTTGGNSPLHF
J gene: TRBJ2-3; clone size: NA; D gene: TRBD1; V gene: TRBV5-6; CDR3 DNA: TGTGCCAGCAGCAGACCGGGACAGGGACCAGATACGCAGTATTTT; CDR3 protein: CASSRPGQGPDTQYF
J gene: TRBJ2-5; clone size: NA; D gene: TRBD2; V gene: TRBV9; CDR3 DNA: TGTGCCAGCAGCGTAGGAGCGGGAGGAGAGACCCAGTACTTC; CDR3 protein: CASSVGAGGETQYF
J gene: TRBJ2-3; clone size: NA; D gene: NA; V gene: TRBV30; CDR3 DNA: TGTGCCTGGAGTCGCATTACGGGAGATACGCAGTATTTT; CDR3 protein: CAWSRITGDTQYF
J gene: TRBJ2-1; clone size: NA; D gene: NA; V gene: TRBV6-5; CDR3 DNA: TGTGCCAGCAGCTCCGTGGGGGGAGATGAGCAGTTCTTC; CDR3 protein: CASSSVGGDEQFF
J gene: TRBJ1-1; clone size: NA; D gene: NA; V gene: TRBV12-3/TRBV12-4; CDR3 DNA: TGTGCCAGCAGTTTTACACAGGACACTGAAGCTTTCTTT; CDR3 protein: CASSFTQDTEAFF